This T cell receptor (beta chain) was captured in a study of CD8+CD57+ T cells in acquired aplastic anemia. CD8+CD57+ cell expansion, shown by flow cytometry, had occurred in the patients selected for sequencing. Germline CDR1 reads SGHVS; CDR2 reads FQNEAQ. Between the trimmed V and J ends, which lost 5 bases and 0 bases, there was a span of 17 bases. The CDR3 is made up of 16 amino acids. The sample holds many counts of this clonotype. Both TCR beta VDJ combination and CDR3 sequence profiling were carried out. Genomic DNA was the template for this profiling. TCRdb passed the reads through MiXCR, listing each CDR3 protein once. The sample holds over 250,000 distinct CDR3 sequences, 56% seen once.

The origin of this receptor is a human donor with aplastic anemia. Sequenced sample: sorted CD4+, CD8+, or CD8+CD57+ T cells (not recorded which) from PBMCs. The genes are TRBV7-8 and TRBJ2-7; D remains ambiguous. The CDR3 sequence is CASSRPRQRNSYEQYF. In nucleotides, the CDR3 is TGTGCCAGCAGCCGCCCCCGACAACGCAACTCCTACGAGCAGTACTTC.